This T cell receptor beta chain was captured by sequencing in a study of T cells after yellow fever vaccination. Study-wide background: Preparation of the low-cell-number fractions used SMART-Seq v4 Ultra Low Input. Overall study findings and caveats: Clones from primary vaccination mostly reappeared after the booster (approximately 96% CD4, about 85% CD8). Contaminants from the bulk population, in the form of abundant clonotypes, could be found in FACS-sorted repertoires.

In its sample, this clonotype was seen a few times. Its antigen remains unknown. Researchers made TCR cDNA using 5'RACE template switching, and this step added a universal primer site and UMIs. MiXCR, applied by TCRdb to the 5' RACE reads, yields one record per CDR3 protein. The sample lists a few hundred thousand distinct CDR3 sequences, 10% to 15% occurring once. Germline assignment: CDR1 SGHRS and CDR2 YFSETQ. V dropped 4 bases and J dropped 4 bases, with 17 bases sitting between them. This CDR3 contains 15 residues. The V and J genes are TRBV5-1 and TRBJ2-5; D tentatively reads TRBD1 or TRBD2 (6 bases each). The sample here was CD4+ T cells sorted from PBMCs, taken 45 days after the yellow fever booster vaccination. The receptor was isolated from a young man who received the YFV17D yellow fever vaccine. CDR3 sequence (DNA): TGCGCCAGCAGCCACAACAGGGTGGGAGGAGAGACCCAGTACTTC. This sequence encodes CASSHNRVGGETQYF.